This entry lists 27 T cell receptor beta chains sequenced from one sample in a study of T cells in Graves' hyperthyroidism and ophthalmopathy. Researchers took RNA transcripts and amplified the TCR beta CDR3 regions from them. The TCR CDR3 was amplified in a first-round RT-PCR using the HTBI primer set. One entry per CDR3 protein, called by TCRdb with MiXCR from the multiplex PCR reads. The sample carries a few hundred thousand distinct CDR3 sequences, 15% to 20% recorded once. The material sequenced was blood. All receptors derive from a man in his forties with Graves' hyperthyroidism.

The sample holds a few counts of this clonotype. The CDR3 sequence is CASSLGQGATYEQYF. The CDR3, as DNA: TGTGCCAGCAGTTTAGGACAGGGAGCCACCTACGAGCAGTACTTC. The V gene is TRBV5-4, the J gene TRBJ2-7; 8 bases are shared with TRBD1. The CDR3 has 15 residues. Unmatched junction bases numbered 9, after V lost 5 bases and J lost 2 bases. In germline, CDR1 is SGHNT, CDR2 YYREEE (reference sequence).

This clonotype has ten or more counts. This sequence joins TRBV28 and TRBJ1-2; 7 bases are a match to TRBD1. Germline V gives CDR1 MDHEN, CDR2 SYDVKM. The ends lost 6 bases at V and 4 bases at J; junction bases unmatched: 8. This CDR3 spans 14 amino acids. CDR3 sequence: CASSLGQQLYGYTF. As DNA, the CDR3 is TGTGCCAGCAGCTTGGGACAGCAGCTCTATGGCTACACCTTC.

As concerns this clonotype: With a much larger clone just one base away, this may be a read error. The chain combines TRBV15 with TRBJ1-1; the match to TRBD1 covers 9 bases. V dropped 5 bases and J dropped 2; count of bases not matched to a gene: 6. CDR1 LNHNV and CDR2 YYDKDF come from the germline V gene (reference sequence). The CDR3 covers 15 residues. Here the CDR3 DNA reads TGTGCCACCAGCGGAGTACAGGGGGCTAACACTGAAGCTTTCTTT. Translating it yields CATSGVQGANTEAFF.

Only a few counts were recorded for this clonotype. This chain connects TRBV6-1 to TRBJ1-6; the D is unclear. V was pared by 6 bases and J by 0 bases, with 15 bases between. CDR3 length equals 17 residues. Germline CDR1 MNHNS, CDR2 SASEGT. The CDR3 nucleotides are TGTGCCAGCAGCCCAAACCGGGAAAGCTCCTATAATTCACCCCTCCACTTT. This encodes CASSPNRESSYNSPLHF.

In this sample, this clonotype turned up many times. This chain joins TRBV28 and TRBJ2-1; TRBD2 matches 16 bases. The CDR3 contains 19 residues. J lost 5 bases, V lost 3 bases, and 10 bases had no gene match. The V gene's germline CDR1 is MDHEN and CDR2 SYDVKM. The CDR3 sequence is CASSFESPGLAGGNNEQFF. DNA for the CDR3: TGTGCCAGCAGTTTCGAATCCCCGGGACTAGCGGGGGGGAACAATGAGCAGTTCTTC.

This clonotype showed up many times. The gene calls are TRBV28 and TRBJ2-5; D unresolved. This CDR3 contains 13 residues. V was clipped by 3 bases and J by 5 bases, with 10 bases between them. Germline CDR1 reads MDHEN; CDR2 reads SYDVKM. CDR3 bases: TGTGCCAGCAGTTTGGGGTTCGGGGAGACCCAGTACTTC. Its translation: CASSLGFGETQYF.

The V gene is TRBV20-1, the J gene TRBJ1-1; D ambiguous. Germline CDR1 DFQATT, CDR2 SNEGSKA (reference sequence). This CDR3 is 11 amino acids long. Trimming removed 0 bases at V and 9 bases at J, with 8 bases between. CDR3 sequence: CSARDERKAFF. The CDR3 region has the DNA TGCAGTGCTAGAGATGAGAGGAAAGCTTTCTTT.

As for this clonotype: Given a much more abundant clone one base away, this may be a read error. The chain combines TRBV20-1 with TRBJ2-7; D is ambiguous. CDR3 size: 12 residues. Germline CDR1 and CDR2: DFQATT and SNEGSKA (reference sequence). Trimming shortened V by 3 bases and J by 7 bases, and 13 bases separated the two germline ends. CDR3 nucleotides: TGCAGTGCTAGTGGCGCAGAGGATGAGCAGTACTTC. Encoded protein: CSASGAEDEQYF.

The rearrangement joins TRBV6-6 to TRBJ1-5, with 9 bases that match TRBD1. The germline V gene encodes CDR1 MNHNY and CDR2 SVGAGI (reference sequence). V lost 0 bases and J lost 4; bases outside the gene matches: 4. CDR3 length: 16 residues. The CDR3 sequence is CASSYSPTGGNQPQHF. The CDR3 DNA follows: TGTGCCAGCAGTTACTCCCCGACAGGGGGGAATCAGCCCCAGCATTTT.

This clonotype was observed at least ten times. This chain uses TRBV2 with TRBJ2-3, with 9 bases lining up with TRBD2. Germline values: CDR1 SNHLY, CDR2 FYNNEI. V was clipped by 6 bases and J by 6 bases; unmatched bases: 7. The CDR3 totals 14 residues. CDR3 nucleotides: TGTGCCAGCAGAACCAGCGGGGGGTCGGATACGCAGTATTTT. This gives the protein CASRTSGGSDTQYF.

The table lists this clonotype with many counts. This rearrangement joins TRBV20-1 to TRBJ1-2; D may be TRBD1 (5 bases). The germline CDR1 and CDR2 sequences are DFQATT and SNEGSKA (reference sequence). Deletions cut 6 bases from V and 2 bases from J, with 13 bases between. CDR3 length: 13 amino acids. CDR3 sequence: CSALQAGNYGYTF. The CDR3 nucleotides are TGCAGTGCCCTCCAGGCAGGGAACTATGGCTACACCTTC.

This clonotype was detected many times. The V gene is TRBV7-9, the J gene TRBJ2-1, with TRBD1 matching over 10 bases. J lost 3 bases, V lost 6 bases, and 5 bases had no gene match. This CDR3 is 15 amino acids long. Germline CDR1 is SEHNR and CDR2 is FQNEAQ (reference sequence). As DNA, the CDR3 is TGTGCCAGCAGTCCCGGGACAGGGGACTACAATGAGCAGTTCTTC. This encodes CASSPGTGDYNEQFF. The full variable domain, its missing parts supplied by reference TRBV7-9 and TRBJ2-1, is DTGVSQNPRHKITKRGQNVTFRCDPISEHNRLYWYRQTLGQGPEFLTYFQNEAQLEKSRLLSDRFSAERPKGSFSTLEIQRTEQGDSAMYLCASSPGTGDYNEQFFGPGTRLTVL.

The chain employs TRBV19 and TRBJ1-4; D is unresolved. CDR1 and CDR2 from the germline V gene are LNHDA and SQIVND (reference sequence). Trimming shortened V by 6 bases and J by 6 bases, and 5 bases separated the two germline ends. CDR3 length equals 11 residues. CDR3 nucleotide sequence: TGTGCCAGTAGAAACCATGAAAAACTGTTTTTT. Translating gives CASRNHEKLFF.

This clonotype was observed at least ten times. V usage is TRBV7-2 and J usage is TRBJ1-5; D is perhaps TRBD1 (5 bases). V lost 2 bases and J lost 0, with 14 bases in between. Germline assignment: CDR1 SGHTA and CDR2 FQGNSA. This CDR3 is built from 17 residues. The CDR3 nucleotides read TGTGCCAGCAGCTTATCTTTCGACAGAAATAGCAATCAGCCCCAGCATTTT. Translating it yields CASSLSFDRNSNQPQHF.

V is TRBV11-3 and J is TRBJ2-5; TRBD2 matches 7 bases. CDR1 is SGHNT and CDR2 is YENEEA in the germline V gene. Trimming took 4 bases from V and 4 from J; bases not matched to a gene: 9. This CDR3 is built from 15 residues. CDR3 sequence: CASSSRDGGSETQYF. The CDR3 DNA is TGTGCCAGCAGCTCCCGGGACGGGGGGTCAGAGACCCAGTACTTC.

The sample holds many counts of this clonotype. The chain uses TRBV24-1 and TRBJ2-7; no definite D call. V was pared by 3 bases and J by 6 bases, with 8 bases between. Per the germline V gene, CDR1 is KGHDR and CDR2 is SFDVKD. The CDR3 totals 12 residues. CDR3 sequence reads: CATSDRLGEQYF. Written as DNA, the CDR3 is TGTGCCACCAGTGATCGTCTAGGCGAGCAGTACTTC.

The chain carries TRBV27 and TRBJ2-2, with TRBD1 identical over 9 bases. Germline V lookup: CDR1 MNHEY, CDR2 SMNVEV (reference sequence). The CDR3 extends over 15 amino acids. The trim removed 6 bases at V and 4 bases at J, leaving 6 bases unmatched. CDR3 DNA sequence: TGTGCCAGCAGGGTACAGGGGGCGCGCACCGGGGAGCTGTTTTTT. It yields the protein CASRVQGARTGELFF.

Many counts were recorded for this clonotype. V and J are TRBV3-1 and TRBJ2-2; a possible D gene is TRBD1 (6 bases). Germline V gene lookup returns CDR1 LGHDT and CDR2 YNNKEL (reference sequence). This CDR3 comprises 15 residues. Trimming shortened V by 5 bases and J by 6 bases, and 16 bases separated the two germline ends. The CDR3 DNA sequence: TGTGCCAGCAGCTCAGGGGAAAGTCTCCCCGGGGAGCTGTTTTTT. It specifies CASSSGESLPGELFF.

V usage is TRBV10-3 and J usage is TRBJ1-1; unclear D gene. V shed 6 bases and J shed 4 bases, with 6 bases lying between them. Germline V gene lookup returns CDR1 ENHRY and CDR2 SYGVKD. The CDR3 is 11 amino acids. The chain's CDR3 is CAIRGGTEAFF. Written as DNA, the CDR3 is TGTGCCATCAGGGGCGGCACTGAAGCTTTCTTT.

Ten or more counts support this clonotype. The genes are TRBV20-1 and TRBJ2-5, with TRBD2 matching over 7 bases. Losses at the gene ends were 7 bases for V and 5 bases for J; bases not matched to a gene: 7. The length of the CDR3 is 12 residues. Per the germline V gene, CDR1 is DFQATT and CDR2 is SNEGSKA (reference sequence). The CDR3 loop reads CSVMYGGETQYF. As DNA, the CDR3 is TGCAGTGTTATGTACGGGGGGGAGACCCAGTACTTC.

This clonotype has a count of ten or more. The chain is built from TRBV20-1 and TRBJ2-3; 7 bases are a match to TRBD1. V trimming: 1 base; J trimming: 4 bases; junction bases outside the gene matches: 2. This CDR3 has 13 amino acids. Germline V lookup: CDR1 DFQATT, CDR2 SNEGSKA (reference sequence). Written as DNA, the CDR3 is TGCAGTGCTAGAGTTCAGGGGGCAGATACGCAGTATTTT. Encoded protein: CSARVQGADTQYF.

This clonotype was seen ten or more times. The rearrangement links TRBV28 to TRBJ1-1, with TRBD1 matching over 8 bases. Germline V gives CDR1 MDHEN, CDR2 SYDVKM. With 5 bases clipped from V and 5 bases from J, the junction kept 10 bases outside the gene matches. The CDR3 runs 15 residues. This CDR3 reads CASSTTGGLGTEAFF. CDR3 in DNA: TGTGCCAGCAGTACAACAGGGGGGCTGGGAACTGAAGCTTTCTTT.

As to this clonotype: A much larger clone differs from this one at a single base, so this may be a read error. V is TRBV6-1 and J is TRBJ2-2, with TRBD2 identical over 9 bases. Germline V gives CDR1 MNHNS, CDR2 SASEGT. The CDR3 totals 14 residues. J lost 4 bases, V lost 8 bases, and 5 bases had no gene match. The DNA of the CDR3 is TGTGCCAGCGGCGGGGGGGCCGGCACCGGGGAGCTGTTTTTT. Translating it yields CASGGGAGTGELFF.

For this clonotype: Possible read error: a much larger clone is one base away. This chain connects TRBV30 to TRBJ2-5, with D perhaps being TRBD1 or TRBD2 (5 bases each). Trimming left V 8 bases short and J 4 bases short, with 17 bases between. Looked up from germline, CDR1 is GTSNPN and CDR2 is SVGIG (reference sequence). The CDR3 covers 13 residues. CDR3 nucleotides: TGTGCCGGGGGATTGGGGTACGGAGAGACCCAGTACTTC. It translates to CAGGLGYGETQYF. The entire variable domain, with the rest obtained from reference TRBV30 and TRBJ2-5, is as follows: SQTIHQWPATLVQPVGSPLSLECTVEGTSNPNLYWYRQAAGRGLQLLFYSVGIGQISSEVPQNLSASRPQDRQFILSSKKLLLSDSGFYLCAGGLGYGETQYFGPGTRLLVL.

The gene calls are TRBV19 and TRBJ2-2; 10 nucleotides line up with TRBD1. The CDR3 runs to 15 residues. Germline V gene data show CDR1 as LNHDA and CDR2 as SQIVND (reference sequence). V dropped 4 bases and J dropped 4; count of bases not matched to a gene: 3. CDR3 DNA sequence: TGTGCCAGTAGTAGCAGGACAGGGGGCACCGGGGAGCTGTTTTTT. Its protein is CASSSRTGGTGELFF.

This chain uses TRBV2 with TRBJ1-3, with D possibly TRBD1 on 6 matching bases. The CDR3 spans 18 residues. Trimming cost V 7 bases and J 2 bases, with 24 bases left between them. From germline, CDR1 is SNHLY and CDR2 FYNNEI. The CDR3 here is CASTRGLPGVPTGNTIYF. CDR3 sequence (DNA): TGTGCCAGCACCCGGGGGCTCCCCGGGGTCCCCACTGGAAACACCATATATTTT.

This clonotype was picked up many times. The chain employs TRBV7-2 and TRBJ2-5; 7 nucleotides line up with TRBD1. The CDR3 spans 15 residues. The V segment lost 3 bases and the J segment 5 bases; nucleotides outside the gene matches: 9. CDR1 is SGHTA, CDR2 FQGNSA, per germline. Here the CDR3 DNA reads TGTGCCAGCAGCTTTGGGGACAGTACCTTGGAGACCCAGTACTTC. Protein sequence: CASSFGDSTLETQYF.